The clone carrying this TCR beta chain was seen only a few times. Profiling relied on immunoSEQ multiplex PCR, and the TCRdb table lists in-frame clones only, not all of them. The sample includes some 30,000 clones, around 72% seen only once; the top ten take roughly 3.4%. The data stem from a study of PD-1 blockade in classical Hodgkin lymphoma. Whole-study context: Nivolumab was administered to patients intravenously at 3 mg/kg every 2 weeks.

This sample's time point: cycle 4 day 1 (C4D1), after six to seven weeks of nivolumab. The patients all showed relapse after autologous stem cell transplantation, while their brentuximab vedotin exposure varied. CDR1 and CDR2 from the germline V gene are MDHEN and SYDVKM. This CDR3 has 16 amino acids. V lost 1 base to trimming and J lost 5 bases, with 16 bases between them. The TCR was taken from a human donor with classical Hodgkin lymphoma. The material sequenced was peripheral blood mononuclear cells (PBMCs), taken before the fourth cycle of nivolumab. V and J are TRBV28 and TRBJ2-3; unclear D gene. The CDR3 DNA is TGTGCCAGCAGTTTATATTTGAGGCCCCCGAGAGATACGCAGTATTTT. It codes for CASSLYLRPPRDTQYF. Looking up the rest from reference TRBV28 and TRBJ2-3 gives the full variable domain: DVKVTQSSRYLVKRTGEKVFLECVQDMDHENMFWYRQDPGLGLRLIYFSYDVKMKEKGDIPEGYSVSREKKERFSLILESASTNQTSMYLCASSLYLRPPRDTQYFGPGTRLTVL.